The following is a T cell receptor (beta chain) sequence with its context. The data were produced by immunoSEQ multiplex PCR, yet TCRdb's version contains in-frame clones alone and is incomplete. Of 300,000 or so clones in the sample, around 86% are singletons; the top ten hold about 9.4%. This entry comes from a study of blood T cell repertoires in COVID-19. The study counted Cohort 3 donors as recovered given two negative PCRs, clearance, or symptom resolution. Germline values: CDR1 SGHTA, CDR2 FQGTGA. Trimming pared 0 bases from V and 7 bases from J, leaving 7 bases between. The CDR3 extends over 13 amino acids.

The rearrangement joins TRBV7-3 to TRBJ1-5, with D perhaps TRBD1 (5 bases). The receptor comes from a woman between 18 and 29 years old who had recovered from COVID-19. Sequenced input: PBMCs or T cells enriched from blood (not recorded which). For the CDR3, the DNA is TGTGCCAGCAGCTTAACGCAGGGCCAGCCCCAGCATTTT. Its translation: CASSLTQGQPQHF.